The 16 T cell receptor beta chains below all came from one sample that was sequenced in a study of identical twins. Using its own MiXCR run on the 5' RACE reads, TCRdb lists one record per CDR3 protein. The repertoire holds about 250,000 distinct CDR3 sequences, with about 7.5% as singletons. The same data also contributed to another study, on yellow fever vaccine responses in identical twins.

The sequenced sample consisted of CD8+ T cells sorted from blood. These receptors all stem from a young woman in good health.

This clonotype showed up just a few times. This chain uses TRBV6-1 with TRBJ2-1; 8 bases line up with TRBD2. This CDR3 is 18 amino acids long. Germline V CDR1 and CDR2: MNHNS, SASEGT. J gave up 4 bases and V 0 bases, and 11 bases lay outside the gene matches. The CDR3 DNA sequence: TGTGCCAGCAGTGAAGCGCTCGCGGGGGGCCTCGCTTACAATGAGCAGTTCTTC. Its translation is CASSEALAGGLAYNEQFF.

Only a few counts were recorded for this clonotype. V and J are TRBV6-5 and TRBJ2-7, with D hard to call. The CDR3 extends over 13 amino acids. CDR1 and CDR2 (germline): MNHEY, SVGAGI. V shed 2 bases and J shed 3 bases, with 8 bases lying between them. The CDR3 is CASSYPGGYEQYF. The CDR3 DNA sequence: TGTGCCAGCAGTTACCCTGGCGGCTACGAGCAGTACTTC.

This clonotype was seen many times. The gene calls are TRBV12-3 or TRBV12-4 and TRBJ2-7, with no clear D. This CDR3 is built from 12 residues. Trimming shortened V by 6 bases and J by 5 bases, and 11 bases separated the two germline ends. The CDR3: CASSFAVDEQYF. The DNA for the CDR3 is TGTGCCAGCAGCTTCGCTGTAGACGAGCAGTACTTC.

This clonotype came up a few times. CDR3 amino acids: CSATTGIAYNEQFF. Here the CDR3 DNA reads TGCAGTGCTACGACAGGGATAGCCTACAATGAGCAGTTCTTC. The J gene is TRBJ2-1, the V gene TRBV20-1; 7 bases are a match to TRBD1. In germline, CDR1 is DFQATT, CDR2 SNEGSKA (reference sequence). CDR3 size: 14 residues. J was trimmed by 2 bases and V by 4 bases; bases with no gene match: 5.

V is TRBV6-1 and J is TRBJ1-4; perhaps TRBD1 as D (6 bases). V was trimmed by 7 bases and J by 5 bases, leaving 17 bases between them. The length of the CDR3 is 15 residues. Germline V gene data show CDR1 as MNHNS and CDR2 as SASEGT. The CDR3 reads CASNHLRGGNEKLFF. DNA of the CDR3: TGTGCCAGCAATCATCTCAGGGGAGGGAATGAAAAACTGTTTTTT.

This clonotype has a handful of counts. The chain links TRBV5-1 to TRBJ2-7, with TRBD1 matching 9 bases. The germline V gene has CDR1 SGHRS and CDR2 YFSETQ. V lost 4 bases to trimming and J lost 2 bases; unmatched junction nucleotides: 7. The CDR3 is 15 amino acids. The CDR3 bases are TGCGCCAGCAGCGTCCGGGACAGGGAGACCTACGAGCAGTACTTC. This codes for CASSVRDRETYEQYF.

This chain connects TRBV13 to TRBJ2-1; the D gene is possibly TRBD1 (5 bases). The CDR3 loop spans 14 amino acids. The V and J ends lost 0 bases and 7 bases respectively, with 10 bases between them. Germline values: CDR1 PRHDT, CDR2 FYEKMQ (reference sequence). CDR3 in DNA: TGTGCCAGCAGCTTAGGCGGCAGGGCGAATGAGCAGTTCTTC. This encodes CASSLGGRANEQFF.

This clonotype was picked up many times. The chain employs TRBV12-3 or TRBV12-4 and TRBJ1-1; D is ambiguous. The CDR3 has 11 amino acids. V gave up 6 bases and J gave up 4 bases, with 6 bases separating them. The CDR3 sequence: CASSLGTEAFF. CDR3 coding DNA: TGTGCCAGCAGCTTGGGCACTGAAGCTTTCTTT.

This clonotype came up a few times. The chain joins TRBV24-1 to TRBJ1-5, with TRBD1 matching 9 bases. Germline values: CDR1 KGHDR, CDR2 SFDVKD. This CDR3 has 16 amino acids. The V segment lost 4 bases and the J segment 6 bases; nucleotides outside the gene matches: 9. The CDR3 protein is CATSEAGTGIFQPQHF. DNA of the CDR3: TGTGCCACCAGTGAAGCCGGGACAGGGATATTTCAGCCCCAGCATTTT.

Ten or more counts support this clonotype. The chain carries TRBV12-3 or TRBV12-4 and TRBJ2-7; a possible D gene is TRBD2 (5 bases). The CDR3 totals 12 residues. V lost 8 bases and J 4 bases, leaving 12 bases between the germline ends. The CDR3 DNA sequence: TGTGCCAGCGGGGAGTTTATATACGAGCAGTACTTC. Its translation is CASGEFIYEQYF.

This clonotype was detected many times. V gene TRBV12-3 or TRBV12-4 combines with J gene TRBJ2-2; D remains ambiguous. The CDR3 length is 14 residues. V was shortened by 6 bases and J by 5 bases, with 13 bases between the two germline ends. CDR3 DNA sequence: TGTGCCAGCAGCCCCTACTGGATGACCGGGGAGCTGTTTTTT. Protein: CASSPYWMTGELFF.

The chain joins TRBV10-3 to TRBJ2-5; 8 bases fit TRBD2. Germline V gene lookup returns CDR1 ENHRY and CDR2 SYGVKD. This CDR3 contains 17 residues. V lost 1 base and J lost 5; bases outside the gene matches: 12. The CDR3 nucleotides are TGTGCCATCAGTGAGTTAGCGCCCGCGGGGGGCGTGGAGACCCAGTACTTC. It codes for CAISELAPAGGVETQYF.

V and J are TRBV7-9 and TRBJ2-1; TRBD2 matches at 10 bases. V gave up 5 bases and J gave up 7 bases; unmatched junction bases: 11. The CDR3 is 16 residues long. From germline, CDR1 is SEHNR and CDR2 FQNEAQ (reference sequence). CDR3 coding DNA: TGTGCCAGCAGCCACTCCGGGACTAGCGCATTAAATGAGCAGTTCTTC. It encodes CASSHSGTSALNEQFF.

This clonotype was seen many times. CDR3 sequence reads: CASSQETETQYF. The CDR3 coding sequence is TGCGCCAGCAGCCAAGAGACTGAGACCCAGTACTTC. The chain is built from TRBV4-1 and TRBJ2-5; D not resolved. There are 12 residues in the CDR3. Per germline, CDR1 MGHRA and CDR2 YSYEKL. Trimming pared 0 bases from V and 5 bases from J, leaving 4 bases between.

This clonotype was seen many times. This chain links TRBV2 with TRBJ2-5, with D possibly TRBD1 on 6 matching bases. CDR1 and CDR2 from the germline V gene are SNHLY and FYNNEI. Trimming removed 7 bases at V and 5 bases at J, with 14 bases between. This CDR3 is 13 amino acids long. CDR3 DNA: TGTGCCAGCAACGGACAGTCCCAGGAGACCCAGTACTTC. The encoded protein is CASNGQSQETQYF.

In its sample, this clonotype was seen many times. V is TRBV7-2 and J is TRBJ2-1; D is unresolved. With 1 base removed from V and 10 bases from J, the gap between germline ends came to 8 bases. The germline V gene has CDR1 SGHTA and CDR2 FQGNSA. The CDR3 runs to 12 residues. DNA of the CDR3: TGTGCCAGCAGCTTAGTGGTATTAGAGCAGTTCTTC. This sequence encodes CASSLVVLEQFF.